These 26 T cell receptor beta chains were all obtained from the same sample, sequenced in a study of T cell repertoires in cytomegalovirus infection. Antigen specificity for these receptors is unknown. Each CDR3 protein is one row after TCRdb ran MiXCR on the reads. The data hold about 46,000 distinct CDR3 sequences, with 20% to 25% observed a single time. The sample was PBMCs, sequenced either directly or after in vitro stimulation (not recorded which). These receptors were obtained from a human donor in good health (CMV status not recorded). Some clones in this sample may be carry-over from other donors' samples.

This clonotype was detected many times. V and J are TRBV7-8 and TRBJ2-3, with 9 nucleotides matching TRBD1. V was clipped by 4 bases and J by 6 bases; unmatched bases: 5. This CDR3 comprises 14 residues. Germline CDR1 and CDR2: SGHVS and FQNEAQ. CDR3 amino acids: CASSWTGVTDTQYF. DNA of the CDR3: TGTGCCAGCAGCTGGACAGGGGTAACGGATACGCAGTATTTT.

This clonotype appeared many times. V is TRBV6-6 and J is TRBJ1-2; D may be TRBD1 (5 bases). Per germline, CDR1 MNHNY and CDR2 SVGAGI (reference sequence). V was clipped by 4 bases and J by 4 bases, with 22 bases between them. The length of the CDR3 is 17 residues. CDR3 DNA: TGTGCCAGCAGTTCCGGGACGTCGGGAATGAAGGGCTATGGCTACACCTTC. This sequence encodes CASSSGTSGMKGYGYTF.

The chain carries TRBV3-1 and TRBJ1-6; tentatively, D is TRBD1 (5 bases). V lost 11 bases and J lost 0, with 11 bases in between. The CDR3 contains 14 residues. Germline V lookup: CDR1 LGHDT, CDR2 YNNKEL (reference sequence). CDR3 DNA: TGTGCCGCATCAGACAGCTCCTATAATTCACCCCTCCACTTT. Translation gives CAASDSSYNSPLHF.

This clonotype was seen many times. The chain uses TRBV2 and TRBJ2-7, with 9 bases that match TRBD1. The CDR3 consists of 13 residues. J lost 2 bases, V lost 6 bases, and 2 bases had no gene match. CDR1 is SNHLY, CDR2 FYNNEI, per germline. The CDR3 protein is CASSRQGAYEQYF. The CDR3 nucleotides read TGTGCCAGCAGCCGACAGGGGGCCTACGAGCAGTACTTC.

This clonotype has more than one count but fewer than ten. V is TRBV27 and J is TRBJ1-6; a weak D match, TRBD1 (5 bases). V gave up 0 bases and J gave up 10 bases, with 19 bases separating them. There are 17 residues in the CDR3. Germline values: CDR1 MNHEY, CDR2 SMNVEV (reference sequence). The CDR3 sequence is CASSLSRTPTLFSPLHF. The CDR3, as DNA: TGTGCCAGCAGTTTATCCCGGACACCTACCCTATTCTCACCCCTCCACTTT.

In this sample, this clonotype turned up a few times. This chain connects TRBV28 to TRBJ2-7; 10 bases map to TRBD2. This CDR3 is 14 amino acids long. V lost 6 bases and J lost 5; bases outside the gene matches: 7. CDR1 and CDR2 (germline): MDHEN, SYDVKM. CDR3 coding DNA: TGTGCCAGCAGACTTAGCGGGGGGTCGAACGAGCAGTACTTC. Translation gives CASRLSGGSNEQYF.

V gene TRBV7-9 combines with J gene TRBJ2-3; 9 nucleotides match TRBD2. CDR1 SEHNR and CDR2 FQNEAQ come from the germline V gene (reference sequence). This CDR3 spans 21 amino acids. Unmatched junction bases numbered 21, after V lost 3 bases and J lost 2 bases. CDR3 sequence reads: CASSLPRIGLAGPGDTDTQYF. The DNA for the CDR3 is TGTGCCAGCAGCTTGCCAAGGATAGGGCTAGCGGGGCCCGGAGACACAGATACGCAGTATTTT. The variable domain in full, completed from reference TRBV7-9 and TRBJ2-3, reads DTGVSQNPRHKITKRGQNVTFRCDPISEHNRLYWYRQTLGQGPEFLTYFQNEAQLEKSRLLSDRFSAERPKGSFSTLEIQRTEQGDSAMYLCASSLPRIGLAGPGDTDTQYFGPGTRLTVL.

This clonotype has a count of ten or more. The chain links TRBV7-9 to TRBJ1-1, with D maybe TRBD1 (5 bases). V was trimmed by 0 bases and J by 1 base, leaving 15 bases between them. CDR1 is SEHNR, CDR2 FQNEAQ, per germline (reference sequence). There are 17 residues in the CDR3. CDR3 region: CASSLAAPRGWNTEAFF. As DNA, the CDR3 is TGTGCCAGCAGCTTAGCCGCGCCAAGGGGATGGAACACTGAAGCTTTCTTT.

V and J are TRBV10-3 and TRBJ1-5, with D hard to call. The V and J ends lost 3 bases and 0 bases respectively, with 3 bases between them. This CDR3 region has 13 residues. CDR1 is ENHRY, CDR2 SYGVKD, per germline. In DNA, the CDR3 is TGTGCCATCAGTGATAGTAGCAATCAGCCCCAGCATTTT. It codes for CAISDSSNQPQHF.

This chain connects TRBV6-5 to TRBJ1-6; possible D gene TRBD1, 6 bases. V was cut by 6 bases and J by 13 bases, with 19 bases left in between. Germline V gene data show CDR1 as MNHEY and CDR2 as SVGAGI. CDR3 length: 14 amino acids. In DNA, the CDR3 is TGTGCCAGCAGCCGGGACAAGAAGTCAATCCCCCTCCACTTT. It translates to CASSRDKKSIPLHF.

The rearrangement uses TRBV2 and TRBJ2-5; TRBD2 is a possible D gene (6 bases). Germline-derived CDR1 and CDR2 are SNHLY and FYNNEI. The CDR3 sequence is 16 residues long. V shed 7 bases and J shed 5 bases, with 23 bases lying between them. The CDR3 DNA reads TGTGCCAGCACCACGAGGTCCGGCCCGGGGAGGGAGACCCAGTACTTC. This codes for CASTTRSGPGRETQYF.

This clonotype was recorded a few times. The V call is TRBV15, the J call TRBJ1-5; tentative D call: TRBD1 (5 bases). V gave up 0 bases and J gave up 7 bases, with 10 bases separating them. CDR1 and CDR2 from the germline V gene are LNHNV and YYDKDF (reference sequence). CDR3 length: 14 amino acids. CDR3 in DNA: TGTGCCACCAGCAGAGATTCGAGGGACCAGCCCCAGCATTTT. Its translation: CATSRDSRDQPQHF.

This clonotype has ten or more counts. This chain joins TRBV6-2 or TRBV6-3 and TRBJ2-7; possibly TRBD2 for D (6 bases). V lost 6 bases, J lost 2 bases, and 23 bases lay in between. CDR3 size: 17 residues. Germline CDR1 and CDR2: MNHEY and SVGEGT. Written as DNA, the CDR3 is TGTGCCAGCAGCCCTAGCTACCGGGACTCGAAAACCTACGAGCAGTACGTC. Its protein is CASSPSYRDSKTYEQYV.

The genes are TRBV29-1 and TRBJ1-1, with D unclear. V gave up 5 bases and J gave up 1 base, with 14 bases separating them. Germline V lookup: CDR1 SQVTM, CDR2 ANQGSEA. The CDR3 is made up of 14 amino acids. CDR3 loop: CSVSVGWQNTEAFF. The CDR3 DNA sequence: TGCAGCGTTTCCGTTGGGTGGCAGAACACTGAAGCTTTCTTT.

The chain has TRBV7-9 and TRBJ1-1, with TRBD1 identical over 7 bases. This CDR3 is 14 amino acids long. The germline gives CDR1 SEHNR, CDR2 FQNEAQ (reference sequence). J lost 0 bases, V lost 5 bases, and 3 bases had no gene match. The CDR3 bases are TGTGCCAGCAGCGGACAGGCCATGAACACTGAAGCTTTCTTT. Translating gives CASSGQAMNTEAFF.

The V call is TRBV10-3, the J call TRBJ1-1; the D is unclear. The germline V and J ends were trimmed by 6 bases and 3 bases, with 8 bases remaining between them. The germline V gene has CDR1 ENHRY and CDR2 SYGVKD. This CDR3 is 12 amino acids long. The CDR3 coding sequence is TGTGCCATCAGGCAGGCCGACACTGAAGCTTTCTTT. This codes for CAIRQADTEAFF.

This clonotype came up many times. In DNA, the CDR3 is TGTGCCAGCAGTTACTCGACGGGGGGCGGGTACGAGCAGTACTTC. Translating gives CASSYSTGGGYEQYF. The J gene is TRBJ2-7, the V gene TRBV6-6, with D possibly matching TRBD2 (7 bases). V was clipped by 0 bases and J by 4 bases, with 13 bases between them. The CDR3 totals 15 residues. Germline V gene lookup returns CDR1 MNHNY and CDR2 SVGAGI (reference sequence).

This clonotype occurred many times. The chain is built from TRBV7-8 and TRBJ1-1; unclear D gene. Trimming took off 4 bases at V and 2 bases at J, with 11 bases between the two ends. The CDR3 extends over 14 amino acids. The germline gives CDR1 SGHVS, CDR2 FQNEAQ. This CDR3 is CASSSTVRNTEAFF. The CDR3 DNA reads TGTGCCAGCAGCTCAACCGTTCGTAACACTGAAGCTTTCTTT.

V gene TRBV7-6 combines with J gene TRBJ2-2, with 7 nucleotides matching TRBD1. The CDR3 loop spans 16 amino acids. Germline V gene lookup returns CDR1 SGHVS and CDR2 FNYEAQ. V trimming: 4 bases; J trimming: 4 bases; junction bases outside the gene matches: 9. DNA of the CDR3: TGTGCCAGCAGCTACAGCAGGGGGATCGGCACCGGGGAGCTGTTTTTT. Encoded protein: CASSYSRGIGTGELFF.

Note on this clonotype: A read error is possible here, since a much larger clone lies one base away. The chain recombines TRBV7-2 with TRBJ2-5; D not certain. There are 13 residues in the CDR3. Germline V gene lookup returns CDR1 SGHTA and CDR2 FQGNSA. Trimming shortened V by 4 bases and J by 4 bases, and 10 bases separated the two germline ends. The DNA of the CDR3 is TGTGCCAGCAGCTCTTGTCCGAGAGAGACCCAGTACTTC. Its protein is CASSSCPRETQYF.

This clonotype has a handful of counts. J is TRBJ1-2 and V is TRBV19, with TRBD1 as a possible D gene (5 bases). This CDR3 is built from 14 residues. The V and J ends lost 6 bases and 6 bases respectively, with 17 bases between them. Germline-derived CDR1 and CDR2 are LNHDA and SQIVND (reference sequence). The CDR3 here is CASRLLREGDGYTF. Written as DNA, the CDR3 is TGTGCCAGTAGGCTCCTGAGGGAAGGGGATGGCTACACCTTC. Full variable domain (remainder filled in from reference TRBV19 and TRBJ1-2): DGGITQSPKYLFRKEGQNVTLSCEQNLNHDAMYWYRQDPGQGLRLIYYSQIVNDFQKGDIAEGYSVSREKKESFPLTVTSAQKNPTAFYLCASRLLREGDGYTFGSGTRLTVV.

This clonotype was counted at least ten times. This chain links TRBV7-9 with TRBJ2-7; possibly TRBD2 for D (6 bases). The germline CDR1 and CDR2 sequences are SEHNR and FQNEAQ (reference sequence). The CDR3 spans 15 residues. The V end was cut by 5 bases, the J end by 0 bases, with 14 bases between. The CDR3 DNA follows: TGTGCCAGCAGCGACGCCTGGCGGGGCTCCTACGAGCAGTACTTC. Translating gives CASSDAWRGSYEQYF.

The chain recombines TRBV11-2 with TRBJ2-7; TRBD2 agrees at 10 bases. Trimming removed 5 bases from V and 3 bases from J; junction bases left unmatched: 7. The CDR3 is 15 residues long. Germline V gene data show CDR1 as SGHAT and CDR2 as FQNNGV. For the CDR3, the DNA is TGTGCCAGCAGCCTCGGACTAGCGGAACTCTACGAGCAGTACTTC. It yields the protein CASSLGLAELYEQYF.

By sample fraction, this clonotype is medium-sized. V usage is TRBV12-3 or TRBV12-4 and J usage is TRBJ2-5; D might be TRBD1 (5 bases). With 5 bases removed from V and 9 bases from J, the gap between germline ends came to 16 bases. The CDR3 is 13 amino acids. The CDR3: CASSADTPRAQYF. The DNA of the CDR3 is TGTGCCAGCAGTGCGGACACTCCTAGGGCCCAGTACTTC.

This clonotype showed up many times. The V gene is TRBV7-8, the J gene TRBJ2-7; TRBD1 aligns across 8 bases. The junction had 6 bases not matched to a gene; V was cut back by 4 bases and J by 4 bases. Germline assignment: CDR1 SGHVS and CDR2 FQNEAQ. This CDR3 comprises 14 residues. This chain's CDR3 is CASSSRDRRYEQYF. CDR3 DNA sequence: TGTGCCAGCAGCTCCCGGGACAGGAGGTACGAGCAGTACTTC.

This clonotype was observed a few times. V gene TRBV20-1 combines with J gene TRBJ2-1; TRBD2 aligns across 12 bases. The CDR3 extends over 18 amino acids. The germline V gene has CDR1 DFQATT and CDR2 SNEGSKA (reference sequence). J was trimmed by 1 base and V by 3 bases; bases with no gene match: 10. CDR3 region: CSASLSSGGASSYNEQFF. CDR3 nucleotides: TGCAGTGCTAGTCTGTCTAGCGGGGGGGCCTCGTCCTACAATGAGCAGTTCTTC.